The T cell receptor (beta chain) under discussion was sequenced for a study of control samples from healthy donors and cancer patients. This table comes from immunoSEQ multiplex PCR, and its TCRdb copy is limited to in-frame clones, with some not included. The sample yields 150,000 to 200,000 clones, roughly 93% seen once. This CDR3 spans 17 amino acids. Germline lookup yields CDR1 MDHEN and CDR2 SYDVKM. V lost 3 bases and J lost 1; bases outside the gene matches: 8. The sequence was obtained from a man younger than 35 in good health. The sample comprised blood. The rearrangement joins TRBV28 to TRBJ2-3; TRBD2 agrees at 9 bases. The CDR3 bases are TGTGCCAGCAGTTTGGGGTTAGCGGGGGCCGGCACAGATACGCAGTATTTT. Protein sequence: CASSLGLAGAGTDTQYF. Drawing the rest from reference TRBV28 and TRBJ2-3, the complete variable domain is DVKVTQSSRYLVKRTGEKVFLECVQDMDHENMFWYRQDPGLGLRLIYFSYDVKMKEKGDIPEGYSVSREKKERFSLILESASTNQTSMYLCASSLGLAGAGTDTQYFGPGTRLTVL.